The T cell receptor beta chain under discussion was sequenced for a study of tumor-infiltrating lymphocytes in localized non-small cell lung cancer. General study findings and limits: T-cell fraction did not differ between immunotypes IM1 and IM2.

V was trimmed by 8 bases and J by 2 bases, leaving 13 bases between them. CDR3 length equals 13 residues. Germline lookup yields CDR1 WNHNN and CDR2 SYGVQD (reference sequence). With regard to this clone: Its specificity is not known.

TCRdb's copy holds only in-frame clones and misses some; the assay was immunoSEQ multiplex PCR. Among around 15,000 clones listed, roughly 69% were seen once. The chain links TRBV10-1 to TRBJ2-7, with D perhaps matching TRBD1 (6 bases). Sequenced sample: lung tumor tissue. The receptor's source is a human donor with non-small cell lung cancer. This chain's CDR3 is CASGDTETYEQYF. The CDR3 coding sequence is TGCGCCAGCGGGGACACCGAAACCTACGAGCAGTACTTC.